These 10 T cell receptor beta chains were all obtained from the same sample, sequenced in a study of blood T cell repertoires in COVID-19. Using immunoSEQ multiplex PCR, the repertoire was profiled, and TCRdb retains in-frame clones only, with some absent. The data show tens of thousands of clones, 80% to 90% seen once. Sample: peripheral blood. The receptors here all came from a woman aged 60-75 years with COVID-19, enrolled during active disease.

The chain employs TRBV10-3 and TRBJ2-7; 7 positions match TRBD2. The CDR3 spans 15 residues. V was pared by 0 bases and J by 0 bases, with 2 bases of the junction left unmatched. The germline CDR1 and CDR2 sequences are ENHRY and SYGVKD. The CDR3 protein is CAISESGRNSYEQYF. Written as DNA, the CDR3 is TGTGCCATCAGTGAGTCCGGGAGGAACTCCTACGAGCAGTACTTC.

The chain couples TRBV6-5 to TRBJ2-7; perhaps TRBD1 as D (5 bases). From germline, CDR1 is MNHEY and CDR2 SVGAGI. This CDR3 region has 12 residues. Trimming removed 8 bases at V and 1 base at J, with 9 bases between. The CDR3 DNA follows: TGTGCCAGCCGGACACATTCCTACGAGCAGTACTTC. It is translated as CASRTHSYEQYF.

The chain links TRBV12-3 or TRBV12-4 to TRBJ2-7; tentative D call: TRBD1 (6 bases). The germline V and J ends were trimmed by 3 bases and 11 bases, with 11 bases remaining between them. The CDR3 runs 11 residues. The CDR3 is CASSFGGDKYF. The CDR3 DNA sequence: TGTGCCAGCAGTTTCGGTGGGGACAAGTACTTC.

V gene TRBV7-9 combines with J gene TRBJ2-1, with TRBD2 as a possible D gene (5 bases). V lost 2 bases to trimming and J lost 9 bases, with 8 bases between them. The CDR3 totals 12 residues. Germline CDR1 reads SEHNR; CDR2 reads FQNEAQ (reference sequence). The DNA for the CDR3 is TGTGCCAGCAGCTTAACGGGAAGTGAGCAGTTCTTC. Amino acid sequence: CASSLTGSEQFF.

This clone was observed a few times. The chain is built from TRBV9 and TRBJ2-7; weak D call: TRBD1 (5 bases). The CDR3 has 21 residues. Trimming shortened V by 0 bases and J by 2 bases, and 30 bases separated the two germline ends. The germline CDR1 and CDR2 sequences are SGDLS and YYNGEE. The CDR3 sequence is CASSVAPSPPDTRTYAYEQYF. The CDR3 DNA reads TGTGCCAGCAGCGTAGCCCCTTCCCCGCCGGACACGAGAACCTATGCCTACGAGCAGTACTTC.

The chain is built from TRBV12-3 or TRBV12-4 and TRBJ2-7; tentatively, D is TRBD2 (5 bases). V lost 7 bases and J lost 5, with 12 bases in between. CDR3 length equals 12 residues. The CDR3 DNA reads as TGTGCCAGCACCTTGCGGGTGCACGAGCAGTACTTC. Protein: CASTLRVHEQYF.

This clone was observed a handful of times. The genes are TRBV3-1 (or the pseudogene TRBV3-2) and TRBJ1-6, with 9 bases identical to TRBD1. This CDR3 spans 14 amino acids. Germline V gene sequence: CDR1 LGHDT, CDR2 YNNKEL (reference sequence). With V trimmed by 5 bases and J by 7 bases, 3 bases remained unmatched. The CDR3 DNA reads TGTGCCAGCAGCGCCGGGACAGGGAATTCACCCCTCCACTTT. It yields the protein CASSAGTGNSPLHF.

This chain uses TRBV10-3 with TRBJ2-1, with 13 bases matching TRBD2. The CDR3 has 16 amino acids. The germline gives CDR1 ENHRY, CDR2 SYGVKD. Trimming cost V 6 bases and J 12 bases; bases outside gene matches: 14. CDR3 residues: CAIRDPGTSGTMRQFF. CDR3 coding DNA: TGTGCCATCAGAGACCCCGGGACTAGCGGGACAATGAGGCAGTTCTTC.

This chain links TRBV5-1 with TRBJ2-7; 10 positions match TRBD2. V trimming: 0 bases; J trimming: 7 bases; junction bases outside the gene matches: 7. This CDR3 has 15 residues. Looked up from germline, CDR1 is SGHRS and CDR2 is YFSETQ. The CDR3 DNA follows: TGCGCCAGCAGCTTGGGGAGCGGGAGGGCCGGGGAGCAGTACTTC. Protein product: CASSLGSGRAGEQYF.

The chain recombines TRBV27 with TRBJ2-7; D is ambiguous. V dropped 3 bases and J dropped 0 bases, with 9 bases sitting between them. The CDR3 consists of 14 residues. Germline CDR1 reads MNHEY; CDR2 reads SMNVEV (reference sequence). In nucleotides, the CDR3 is TGTGCCAGCAGTTTTGCGGTGAGCTCCTACGAGCAGTACTTC. It specifies CASSFAVSSYEQYF.